This T cell receptor (beta chain) was identified in a study of cytomegalovirus exposure and HLA in healthy donors. V was shortened by 4 bases and J by 2 bases, with 9 bases between the two germline ends. This CDR3 is built from 13 residues. The V gene's germline CDR1 is MGHRA and CDR2 YSYEKL. No record was made of this donor's CMV serostatus. Study results and caveats: Exclusion applied to some V segments, including TRBV6-2 and TRBV6-3, as they were indistinguishable. The classifier was said to identify cytomegalovirus status with high specificity and sensitivity.

This PCR relied on a set of 60 Vbeta primers and 13 Jbeta primers. The assay was immunoSEQ multiplex PCR, and TCRdb's table has in-frame clones only and misses some. Among roughly 120,000 clones listed, about 80% were seen once. Worth noting for this clone: The antigen remains unidentified.

The sequencing sample was made of PBMCs. V gene TRBV4-1 combines with J gene TRBJ2-7; unclear D gene. This TCR was recovered from a human donor in good health. The CDR3 is CASSLSATYEQYF. In nucleotides, the CDR3 is TGCGCCAGCAGCCTCTCAGCGACCTACGAGCAGTACTTC.